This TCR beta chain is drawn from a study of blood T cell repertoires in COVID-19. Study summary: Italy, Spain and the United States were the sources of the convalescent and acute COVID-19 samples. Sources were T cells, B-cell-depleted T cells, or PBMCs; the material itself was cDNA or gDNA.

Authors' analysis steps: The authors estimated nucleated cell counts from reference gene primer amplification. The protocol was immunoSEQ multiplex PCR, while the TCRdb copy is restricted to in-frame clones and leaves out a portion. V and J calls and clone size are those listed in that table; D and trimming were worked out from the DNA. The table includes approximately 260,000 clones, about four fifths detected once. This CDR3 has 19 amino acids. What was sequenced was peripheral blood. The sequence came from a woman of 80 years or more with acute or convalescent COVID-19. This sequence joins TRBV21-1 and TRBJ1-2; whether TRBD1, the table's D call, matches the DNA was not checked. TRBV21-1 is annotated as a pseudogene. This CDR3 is CASSDMTGSRGLVRVGYTF. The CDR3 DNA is TGTGCCAGCAGCGACATGACAGGGTCGAGGGGGCTAGTTCGTGTTGGCTACACCTTC.